The 10 T cell receptor beta chains presented below share a single source sample, sequenced in a study of CD8+CD57+ T cells in acquired aplastic anemia. The template for TCR beta VDJ and CDR3 sequence profiling was genomic DNA. TCRdb analysed the reads with MiXCR anew, one entry per CDR3 protein. The sample consists of about 40,000 distinct CDR3 sequences, roughly 69% of them appearing once. Patients who underwent sequencing had shown CD8+CD57+ cell expansion by flow cytometry. Material: sorted CD4+, CD8+, or CD8+CD57+ T cells (not recorded which) from PBMCs. The receptors shown here come from a human donor with aplastic anemia.

This clonotype was counted only a few times. The chain combines TRBV29-1 with TRBJ2-7, with D possibly matching TRBD2 (6 bases). The CDR3 covers 15 residues. The germline CDR1 and CDR2 sequences are SQVTM and ANQGSEA. V was trimmed by 7 bases and J by 6 bases, leaving 25 bases between them. This CDR3 is CSARPGLQGTSEQYF. CDR3 nucleotides: TGCAGCGCTCGACCGGGACTCCAAGGAACATCCGAGCAGTACTTC.

This chain uses TRBV25-1 with TRBJ1-2; no definite D call. Germline lookup yields CDR1 MGHDK and CDR2 SYGVNS. The length of the CDR3 is 12 residues. V was trimmed by 8 bases and J by 8 bases, leaving 15 bases between them. CDR3 coding DNA: TGTGCCAGCTACGGCGGACCTCTCGGCTACACCTTC. Its translation: CASYGGPLGYTF.

CDR3 DNA sequence: TGTGCCAGCAGCCTTCGACAGGGGGACACTGAAGCTTTCTTT. This sequence encodes CASSLRQGDTEAFF. The genes are TRBV9 and TRBJ1-1, with TRBD1 matching over 9 bases. V dropped 4 bases and J dropped 3; count of bases not matched to a gene: 4. Per the germline V gene, CDR1 is SGDLS and CDR2 is YYNGEE. The CDR3 consists of 14 residues.

This clonotype was seen ten or more times. The chain joins TRBV27 to TRBJ1-6; D gene ambiguous. The CDR3 has 14 amino acids. Germline values: CDR1 MNHEY, CDR2 SMNVEV (reference sequence). V was clipped by 5 bases and J by 10 bases, with 15 bases between them. CDR3 nucleotides: TGTGCCAGCAGTGCCGGGTGGGAGCGATCACCCCTCCACTTT. Translation gives CASSAGWERSPLHF.

The rearrangement joins TRBV11-2 to TRBJ1-1, with TRBD1 as a possible D gene (5 bases). Trimming left V 5 bases short and J 0 bases short, with 16 bases between. This CDR3 has 16 amino acids. In germline, CDR1 is SGHAT, CDR2 FQNNGV. The CDR3 here is CASSPRQSYMNTEAFF. The CDR3 DNA sequence: TGTGCCAGCAGCCCCCGACAGAGCTACATGAACACTGAAGCTTTCTTT.

This clonotype appeared many times. The genes are TRBV19 and TRBJ1-4; D ambiguous. Trimming shortened V by 6 bases and J by 2 bases, and 19 bases separated the two germline ends. CDR1 and CDR2 from the germline V gene are LNHDA and SQIVND (reference sequence). The CDR3 contains 17 residues. CDR3 amino acids: CASSLSGSQATNEKLFF. In DNA form, the CDR3 reads TGTGCCAGTAGCTTATCCGGGTCCCAAGCGACTAATGAAAAACTGTTTTTT.

The V and J genes are TRBV6-1 and TRBJ1-5; unclear D gene. Germline assignment: CDR1 MNHNS and CDR2 SASEGT. The CDR3 length is 16 residues. Trimming took off 6 bases at V and 0 bases at J, with 15 bases between the two ends. CDR3 in DNA: TGTGCCAGCAGCCCCGGCAGAACCCATAGCAATCAGCCCCAGCATTTT. It yields the protein CASSPGRTHSNQPQHF.

To note about this clonotype: A clone one base away is much larger, so this may be a read error. V usage is TRBV5-1 and J usage is TRBJ2-2, with 14 bases identical to TRBD2. The CDR3 consists of 17 residues. Germline loops: CDR1 SGHRS, CDR2 YFSETQ. V gave up 4 bases and J gave up 7 bases; unmatched junction bases: 9. CDR3 nucleotide sequence: TGCGCCAGCAGCGAGACTAGCGGGGGGGCGTGGAACGGGGAGCTGTTTTTT. Its protein product is CASSETSGGAWNGELFF.

For this clonotype: A much more abundant neighbour one base away suggests this may be a read error. The V and J genes are TRBV19 and TRBJ1-3; 8 positions match TRBD1. The CDR3 loop spans 17 amino acids. V shed 4 bases, J shed 7 bases, and the junction held 15 bases outside the gene matches. Looked up from germline, CDR1 is LNHDA and CDR2 is SQIVND (reference sequence). The CDR3 region has the DNA TGTGCCAGTAGTACCTACCTCCAGGGGGCTATCCAGAACACCATATATTTT. Translating gives CASSTYLQGAIQNTIYF.

With regard to this clonotype: Sequence at one end of the junction differs from germline and may be a read error. This chain links TRBV19 with TRBJ2-7; the D gene is possibly TRBD2 (5 bases). Looked up from germline, CDR1 is LNHDA and CDR2 is SQIVND (reference sequence). The CDR3 totals 13 residues. The chain's CDR3 is CASSSEGRNERYF. The CDR3 nucleotides read TGTGCCAGTAGCTCGGAAGGGAGAAACGAGCGGTACTTC.